This T cell receptor (beta chain) was profiled in a study of T cells in Graves' hyperthyroidism and ophthalmopathy. Findings and limits, study-wide: Blood also carried most thyroid clonotypes expanded above 0.001.

This clonotype was detected ten times or more. Its antigen is unknown. TCR beta CDR3 region amplification was performed from RNA transcripts. HTBI primers were used for first-round RT-PCR of the TCR CDR3. TCRdb ran MiXCR on the multiplex PCR reads and lists one entry per CDR3 protein. The sample holds over 450,000 distinct CDR3 sequences, around 15% seen once. The authors deemed Graves' hyperthyroidism stable absent ophthalmopathy progression within 18 months. V was pared by 5 bases and J by 4 bases, with 12 bases of the junction left unmatched. This CDR3 comprises 16 residues. The germline V gene encodes CDR1 SEHNR and CDR2 FQNEAQ (reference sequence).

Sequenced sample: blood. This TCR was sampled from a woman between 18 and 29 years old with Graves' hyperthyroidism. The chain joins TRBV7-9 to TRBJ2-7; 9 bases fit TRBD2. DNA of the CDR3: TGTGCCAGCAGCCCCAAACCGGGACTAGCAGATTACGAGCAGTACGTC. This gives the protein CASSPKPGLADYEQYV.